This T cell receptor beta chain appears in the sequencing data of a study of cytomegalovirus exposure and HLA in healthy donors. Findings and limits, study-wide: HLA alleles were associated with 15,000 to 20,000 TCR beta sequences in a later analysis at 0.05 false discovery rate. The productive fraction for most TCR beta V segments was about 87% or about 30% in an earlier analysis. Information on immune exposure was restricted to one variable (CMV serostatus).

Germline CDR1 MNHNS, CDR2 SASEGT. V lost 2 bases to trimming and J lost 4 bases; unmatched junction nucleotides: 2. The CDR3 length is 15 residues. About this clone itself: What it binds is unknown.

The study ran its PCR with 60 Vbeta and 13 Jbeta primers. Sequencing used immunoSEQ multiplex PCR; TCRdb keeps in-frame clones, though not all of them. The table has under 150,000 clones, about 80% seen once. Sequencing was carried out using PBMCs. The source of this sequence is a middle-aged woman in good health and CMV-seronegative. The chain is built from TRBV6-1 and TRBJ1-4, with 9 bases fitting TRBD1. CDR3 sequence reads: CASSETTGGNEKLFF. The CDR3 DNA reads TGTGCCAGCAGTGAAACGACAGGGGGTAATGAAAAACTGTTTTTT.